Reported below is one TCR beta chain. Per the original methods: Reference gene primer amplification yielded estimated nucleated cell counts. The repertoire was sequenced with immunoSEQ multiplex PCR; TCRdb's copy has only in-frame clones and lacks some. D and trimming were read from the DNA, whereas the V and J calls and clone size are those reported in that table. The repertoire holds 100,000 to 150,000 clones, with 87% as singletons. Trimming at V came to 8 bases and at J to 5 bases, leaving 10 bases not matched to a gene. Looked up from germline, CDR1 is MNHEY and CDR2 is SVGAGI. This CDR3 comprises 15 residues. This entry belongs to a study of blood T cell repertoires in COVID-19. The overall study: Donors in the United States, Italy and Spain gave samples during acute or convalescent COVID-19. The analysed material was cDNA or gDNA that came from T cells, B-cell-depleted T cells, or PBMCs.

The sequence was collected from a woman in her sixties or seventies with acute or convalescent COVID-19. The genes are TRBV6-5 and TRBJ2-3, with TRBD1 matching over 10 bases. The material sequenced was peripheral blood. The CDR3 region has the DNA TGTGCCAGCTCCCGACAGGGGGCATTTCAAGATACGCAGTATTTT. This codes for CASSRQGAFQDTQYF.